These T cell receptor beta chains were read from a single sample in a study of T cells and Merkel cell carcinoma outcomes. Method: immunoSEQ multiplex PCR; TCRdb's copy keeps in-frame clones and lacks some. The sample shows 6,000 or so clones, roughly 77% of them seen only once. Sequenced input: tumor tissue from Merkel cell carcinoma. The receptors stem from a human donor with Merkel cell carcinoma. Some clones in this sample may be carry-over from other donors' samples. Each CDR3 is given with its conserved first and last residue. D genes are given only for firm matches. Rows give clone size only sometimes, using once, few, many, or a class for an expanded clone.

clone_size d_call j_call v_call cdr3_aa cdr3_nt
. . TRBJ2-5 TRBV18 CASSPEGPFTGRETQYF TGTGCCAGCTCACCAGAGGGGCCGTTTACAGGGAGAGAGACCCAGTACTTC
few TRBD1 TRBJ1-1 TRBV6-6 CASNPPGTGGTEAFF TGTGCCAGCAACCCTCCCGGGACAGGGGGTACTGAAGCTTTCTTT
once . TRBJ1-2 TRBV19 CASSPGTDYGYTF TGTGCCAGTAGTCCCGGGACGGACTATGGCTACACCTTC
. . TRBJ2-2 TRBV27 CASKRSAGELFF TGTGCCAGCAAACGTAGTGCCGGGGAGCTGTTTTTT
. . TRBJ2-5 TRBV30 CAWSGSVQETQYF TGTGCCTGGAGTGGATCGGTCCAAGAGACCCAGTACTTC
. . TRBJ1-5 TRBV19 CASSITPAEVGVNQPQHF TGTGCCAGTAGTATCACCCCCGCCGAGGTAGGGGTCAATCAGCCCCAGCATTTT
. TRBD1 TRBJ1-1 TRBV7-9 CASSKTGVGTEAFF TGTGCCAGCAGTAAGACAGGGGTTGGAACTGAAGCTTTCTTT
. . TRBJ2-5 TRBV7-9 CASSLSFQETQYF TGTGCCAGCAGCTTAAGCTTTCAAGAGACCCAGTACTTC
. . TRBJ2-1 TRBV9 CASGGLGYNEQFF TGTGCCAGCGGGGGACTGGGATACAATGAGCAGTTCTTC
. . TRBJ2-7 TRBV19 CASEQGDEQYF TGTGCCAGTGAACAGGGCGACGAGCAGTACTTC
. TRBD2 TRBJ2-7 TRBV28 CASIAGGTYEQYF TGTGCCAGCATAGCGGGAGGGACCTACGAGCAGTACTTC
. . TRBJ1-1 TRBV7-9 CASSLARGNTEAFF TGTGCCAGCAGCTTAGCGAGGGGAAACACTGAAGCTTTCTTT
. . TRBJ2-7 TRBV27 CASSWDPPRTSYEQYF TGTGCCAGCAGTTGGGACCCCCCGCGCACTTCCTACGAGCAGTACTTC
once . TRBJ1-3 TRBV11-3 CASSGGSGNTIYF TGTGCCAGCAGCGGAGGCTCTGGAAACACCATATATTTT
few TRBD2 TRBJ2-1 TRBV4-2 CASSQEPALRGGYNEQFF TGTGCCAGCAGCCAAGAGCCGGCGCTACGCGGGGGCTACAATGAGCAGTTCTTC
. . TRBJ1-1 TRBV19 CASSIVGEAFF TGTGCCAGTAGTATAGTCGGTGAAGCTTTCTTT
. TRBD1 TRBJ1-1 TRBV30 CAWRGQGSTEAFF TGTGCCTGGAGAGGACAGGGAAGCACTGAAGCTTTCTTT
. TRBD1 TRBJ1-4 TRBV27 CASSPRQGARRNEKLFF TGTGCCAGCAGTCCCCGACAGGGGGCGCGGCGTAATGAAAAACTGTTTTTT
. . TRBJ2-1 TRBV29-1 CSVELVGEQFF TGCAGCGTCGAGCTCGTTGGTGAGCAGTTCTTC
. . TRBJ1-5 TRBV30 CAWSPTTPVGNQPQHF TGTGCCTGGAGCCCTACGACCCCGGTGGGCAATCAGCCCCAGCATTTT
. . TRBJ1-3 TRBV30 CAWSPLGLSGNTIYF TGTGCCTGGAGTCCCCTGGGGCTGTCTGGAAACACCATATATTTT
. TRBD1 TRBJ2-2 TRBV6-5 CATSPDRASGELFF TGTGCCACCAGCCCGGACAGGGCTTCAGGGGAGCTGTTTTTT
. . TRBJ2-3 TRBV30 CAWGITDTQYF TGTGCCTGGGGGATCACAGATACGCAGTATTTT
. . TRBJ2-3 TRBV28 CASSGRHQGGSGTQYF TGTGCCAGCTCGGGGAGACACCAAGGGGGATCCGGTACGCAGTATTTT